This passage covers 2 T cell receptor beta chains from one sample sequenced in a study of blood T cell repertoires in COVID-19. Here immunoSEQ multiplex PCR was the method, and the copy in TCRdb shows in-frame clones only, minus some. The repertoire holds over 150,000 clones, with roughly 79% as singletons. Source material: peripheral blood. These receptors all come from an elderly woman with COVID-19, enrolled during active disease.

J is TRBJ2-7 and V is TRBV18; 9 bases are a match to TRBD2. Germline CDR1 and CDR2: KGHSH and LQKENI. The CDR3 loop spans 15 amino acids. Trimming removed 4 bases from V and 2 bases from J; junction bases left unmatched: 6. The CDR3 loop is CASSHGLAPAYEQYF. As DNA, the CDR3 is TGTGCCAGCTCACATGGACTAGCGCCCGCCTACGAGCAGTACTTC.

The genes are TRBV5-6 and TRBJ1-1; D unresolved. The CDR3 length is 14 residues. V lost 0 bases and J 5 bases, leaving 11 bases between the germline ends. Germline V gene lookup returns CDR1 SGHDT and CDR2 YYEEEE. CDR3 residues: CASSLGGLRTEAFF. The CDR3 region has the DNA TGTGCCAGCAGCTTGGGAGGACTCAGGACTGAAGCTTTCTTT.